These 29 T cell receptor beta chains were all obtained from the same sample, sequenced in a study of shared clonotypes between healthy human individuals. Only in-frame clones appear in the TCRdb table, and some are missing; sequencing was by immunoSEQ multiplex PCR. The top ten clones hold roughly 0.15% of a sample with more than 2,000,000 clones, 90% to 95% of them seen once. The sample consisted of naive CD4+ T cells sorted from blood. Subset reported: CD45RA+ positively selected. The receptors originated from a man aged 18 to 29 in good health.

V usage is TRBV7-6 and J usage is TRBJ2-7; maybe TRBD2 (6 bases). This CDR3 spans 15 amino acids. V dropped 3 bases and J dropped 1 base, with 13 bases sitting between them. CDR1 is SGHVS, CDR2 FNYEAQ, per germline. CDR3 sequence (DNA): TGTGCCAGCAGCTTTAATACCGGGACTTCCTACGAGCAGTACTTC. Translation: CASSFNTGTSYEQYF.

On this clone: At the DNA level, this CDR3 is encoded by other sequences in the same sample as well. This rearrangement joins TRBV7-2 to TRBJ1-4; D unclear. With 2 bases removed from V and 0 bases from J, the gap between germline ends came to 7 bases. The CDR3 contains 15 residues. CDR1 is SGHTA, CDR2 FQGNSA, per germline. The CDR3 coding sequence is TGTGCCAGCAGCTTACAAGGGACAACTAATGAAAAACTGTTTTTT. It yields the protein CASSLQGTTNEKLFF.

The CDR3 sequence is CASSPPIPEEQYF. CDR3 nucleotides: TGTGCCAGCTCACCACCGATACCGGAAGAGCAGTACTTC. The chain employs TRBV18 and TRBJ2-7, with unresolved D. V gave up 0 bases and J gave up 7 bases, with 10 bases separating them. The CDR3 is made up of 13 amino acids. The germline V gene has CDR1 KGHSH and CDR2 LQKENI. Based on the CDR3 plus reference TRBV18 and TRBJ2-7, the full variable domain is NAGVMQNPRHLVRRRGQEARLRCSPMKGHSHVYWYRQLPEEGLKFMVYLQKENIIDESGMPKERFSAEFPKEGPSILRIQQVVRGDSAAYFCASSPPIPEEQYFGPGTRLTVT.

This clone appeared once. The V gene is TRBV7-9, the J gene TRBJ2-5; 9 bases fit TRBD1. CDR1 is SEHNR and CDR2 is FQNEAQ in the germline V gene (reference sequence). The CDR3 is 19 amino acids. The ends lost 3 bases at V and 7 bases at J; junction bases unmatched: 21. The DNA of the CDR3 is TGTGCCAGCAGCTTTGGGACAGGGACTCTTTTGTCGGGGGGAAGGACCCAGTACTTC. Translated, it gives CASSFGTGTLLSGGRTQYF. Looking up the rest from reference TRBV7-9 and TRBJ2-5 gives the full variable domain: DTGVSQNPRHKITKRGQNVTFRCDPISEHNRLYWYRQTLGQGPEFLTYFQNEAQLEKSRLLSDRFSAERPKGSFSTLEIQRTEQGDSAMYLCASSFGTGTLLSGGRTQYFGPGTRLLVL.

This chain connects TRBV7-8 to TRBJ2-3, with a weak D call TRBD1 (6 bases). The CDR3 runs 14 residues. Trimming took off 1 base at V and 1 base at J, with 6 bases between the two ends. CDR1 and CDR2 from the germline V gene are SGHVS and FQNEAQ. This CDR3 reads CASSLGTGTDTQYF. CDR3 nucleotides: TGTGCCAGCAGCTTAGGGACAGGCACAGATACGCAGTATTTT.

The chain couples TRBV27 to TRBJ2-6, with 11 bases identical to TRBD2. Unmatched junction bases numbered 8, after V lost 7 bases and J lost 0 bases. The germline CDR1 and CDR2 sequences are MNHEY and SMNVEV (reference sequence). The CDR3 is made up of 18 amino acids. The CDR3 region has the DNA TGTGCCAGCAACCAACTAGCGGGAGTTAACTCTGGGGCCAACGTCCTGACTTTC. This translates into CASNQLAGVNSGANVLTF. Variable domain in full (rest from reference TRBV27 and TRBJ2-6): EAQVTQNPRYLITVTGKKLTVTCSQNMNHEYMSWYRQDPGLGLRQIYYSMNVEVTDKGDVPEGYKVSRKEKRNFPLILESPSPNQTSLYFCASNQLAGVNSGANVLTFGAGSRLTVL.

The V and J genes are TRBV2 and TRBJ2-3; D is undetermined. The CDR3 spans 14 residues. Germline CDR1 SNHLY, CDR2 FYNNEI. V lost 1 base to trimming and J lost 4 bases, with 9 bases between them. The CDR3 DNA follows: TGTGCCAGCAGTGAAGGTGTGGACGCAGATACGCAGTATTTT. Translating gives CASSEGVDADTQYF.

Here the CDR3 DNA reads TGTGCCAGCAGCTTAGACAGGGGCGACTACAATGAGCAGTTCTTC. It yields the protein CASSLDRGDYNEQFF. The chain employs TRBV5-4 and TRBJ2-1, with TRBD1 matching 8 bases. There are 15 residues in the CDR3. Germline CDR1 and CDR2: SGHNT and YYREEE (reference sequence). V lost 2 bases, J lost 3 bases, and 4 bases stayed unmatched. The entire variable domain, with the rest obtained from reference TRBV5-4 and TRBJ2-1, is as follows: ETGVTQSPTHLIKTRGQQVTLRCSSQSGHNTVSWYQQALGQGPQFIFQYYREEENGRGNFPPRFSGLQFPNYSSELNVNALELDDSALYLCASSLDRGDYNEQFFGPGTRLTVL.

The chain carries TRBV6-1 and TRBJ1-2; 11 bases are a match to TRBD1. The CDR3 spans 14 residues. The junction had 6 bases not matched to a gene; V was cut back by 5 bases and J by 7 bases. Germline V gives CDR1 MNHNS, CDR2 SASEGT. For the CDR3, the DNA is TGTGCCAGCAGTCTGGACAGGGGGCTGGGTGGCTACACCTTC. It specifies CASSLDRGLGGYTF.

The rearrangement uses TRBV11-2 and TRBJ2-7; 9 bases are a match to TRBD2. V dropped 6 bases and J dropped 1; count of bases not matched to a gene: 10. The CDR3 runs 16 residues. Germline CDR1 SGHAT, CDR2 FQNNGV. CDR3 sequence (DNA): TGTGCCAGCAGAGCTAGCGGGGTTACCATTTCCTACGAGCAGTACTTC. This translates into CASRASGVTISYEQYF.

The chain uses TRBV30 and TRBJ2-1; the D call may be TRBD1 or TRBD2 (7 bases each). Trimming removed 5 bases at V and 3 bases at J, with 11 bases between. Germline-derived CDR1 and CDR2 are GTSNPN and SVGIG (reference sequence). This CDR3 has 13 residues. CDR3: CAWERDSYNEQFF. The CDR3 DNA reads as TGTGCCTGGGAGCGGGACAGCTACAATGAGCAGTTCTTC.

Comment on this clone: This CDR3 is also generated by other DNA sequences in the sample. The chain carries TRBV2 and TRBJ2-3; D ambiguous. Germline V gene sequence: CDR1 SNHLY, CDR2 FYNNEI. This CDR3 spans 14 amino acids. Trimming pared 1 base from V and 2 bases from J, leaving 7 bases between. The CDR3 nucleotides read TGTGCCAGCAGTGAAGTCAGCCCCACAGATACGCAGTATTTT. Translating it yields CASSEVSPTDTQYF.

This chain uses TRBV28 with TRBJ2-2; either TRBD1 or TRBD2 may supply D (6 bases each). The germline CDR1 and CDR2 sequences are MDHEN and SYDVKM. CDR3 length equals 14 residues. Trimming pared 7 bases from V and 4 bases from J, leaving 13 bases between. CDR3 sequence: CASKGGRSTGELFF. The DNA of the CDR3 is TGTGCCAGCAAAGGGGGGCGGAGCACCGGGGAGCTGTTTTTT.

Concerning this clone itself: Other nucleotide sequences in the sample specify the same CDR3. The chain carries TRBV4-2 and TRBJ2-3, with D possibly called TRBD1 or TRBD2 (5 bases each). This CDR3 comprises 14 residues. The V gene lost 1 base and the J gene lost 0 bases, with 5 bases spanning the gap. CDR1 LGHNA and CDR2 YNFKEQ come from the germline V gene. The CDR3 is CASSQGDSTDTQYF. The CDR3 DNA sequence: TGTGCCAGCAGCCAAGGGGACAGCACAGATACGCAGTATTTT.

With regard to this clone: Other DNA sequences of this sample code for an identical CDR3. The J gene is TRBJ1-6, the V gene TRBV4-1; D unresolved. This CDR3 spans 15 amino acids. Germline V gene lookup returns CDR1 MGHRA and CDR2 YSYEKL. Trimming removed 1 base at V and 1 base at J, with 5 bases between. CDR3 sequence reads: CASSQGGSYNSPLHF. The CDR3 DNA sequence: TGCGCCAGCAGCCAAGGCGGGTCCTATAATTCACCCCTCCACTTT.

This clone was seen once. J is TRBJ1-1 and V is TRBV29-1; D possibly corresponds to TRBD1 (6 bases). The CDR3 has 19 residues. The germline V gene has CDR1 SQVTM and CDR2 ANQGSEA. Between the trimmed V and J ends, which lost 1 base and 5 bases, there was a span of 29 bases. This chain's CDR3 is CSVEGPLGGGAFFLTEAFF. DNA for the CDR3: TGCAGCGTTGAAGGGCCTCTCGGCGGGGGCGCCTTTTTTTTAACTGAAGCTTTCTTT.

The chain joins TRBV19 to TRBJ1-5; D gene unclear. Germline CDR1 and CDR2: LNHDA and SQIVND (reference sequence). The V end was cut by 6 bases, the J end by 0 bases, with 12 bases between. CDR3 length: 15 residues. CDR3 DNA sequence: TGTGCCAGTAGAAAGGTGCCTTATAGCAATCAGCCCCAGCATTTT. Its translation is CASRKVPYSNQPQHF.

This sequence joins TRBV5-1 and TRBJ1-4; no clear D. V was shortened by 4 bases and J by 6 bases, with 4 bases between the two germline ends. From germline, CDR1 is SGHRS and CDR2 YFSETQ. The CDR3 loop spans 11 amino acids. The CDR3 loop is CASSEHEKLFF. The CDR3 DNA follows: TGCGCCAGCAGCGAGCATGAAAAACTGTTTTTT.

The chain is built from TRBV7-9 and TRBJ2-1; TRBD2 matches 8 bases. CDR1 and CDR2 (germline): SEHNR, FQNEAQ (reference sequence). CDR3 length: 15 residues. Germline trimming cut 2 bases from V and 9 bases from J; bases unmatched to any gene: 9. The CDR3 DNA reads TGTGCCAGCAGCTTAAAAGCGGGAGAGGCTGCTGAGCAGTTCTTC. Protein sequence: CASSLKAGEAAEQFF.

The gene calls are TRBV19 and TRBJ2-1; tentatively, D is TRBD1 (5 bases). The germline V and J ends were trimmed by 1 base and 0 bases, with 10 bases remaining between them. The CDR3 consists of 16 residues. The germline CDR1 and CDR2 sequences are LNHDA and SQIVND (reference sequence). CDR3 nucleotides: TGTGCCAGTAGTATAGTGGGGCCGGACTCCTACAATGAGCAGTTCTTC. It encodes CASSIVGPDSYNEQFF. The whole variable domain, filled in from reference TRBV19 and TRBJ2-1, reads DGGITQSPKYLFRKEGQNVTLSCEQNLNHDAMYWYRQDPGQGLRLIYYSQIVNDFQKGDIAEGYSVSREKKESFPLTVTSAQKNPTAFYLCASSIVGPDSYNEQFFGPGTRLTVL.

The gene calls are TRBV5-1 and TRBJ2-1; unclear D gene. The CDR3 is 17 residues long. CDR1 and CDR2 from the germline V gene are SGHRS and YFSETQ. Trimming took off 0 bases at V and 0 bases at J, with 13 bases between the two ends. CDR3 bases: TGCGCCAGCAGCTTGGAATGGCGCCGAAGCTCCTACAATGAGCAGTTCTTC. Protein sequence: CASSLEWRRSSYNEQFF. The entire variable domain, with the rest obtained from reference TRBV5-1 and TRBJ2-1, is as follows: KAGVTQTPRYLIKTRGQQVTLSCSPISGHRSVSWYQQTPGQGLQFLFEYFSETQRNKGNFPGRFSGRQFSNSRSEMNVSTLELGDSALYLCASSLEWRRSSYNEQFFGPGTRLTVL.

The chain recombines TRBV6-1 with TRBJ1-4; TRBD1 might be the D (5 bases). The germline V gene encodes CDR1 MNHNS and CDR2 SASEGT. This CDR3 is 15 amino acids long. V dropped 4 bases and J dropped 0 bases, with 9 bases sitting between them. The CDR3 sequence: CASSARGPTNEKLFF. The CDR3 DNA is TGTGCCAGCAGTGCTAGGGGCCCAACTAATGAAAAACTGTTTTTT.

The rearrangement joins TRBV7-2 to TRBJ1-2; D ambiguous. The CDR3 is made up of 11 amino acids. CDR1 and CDR2 (germline): SGHTA, FQGNSA. V was trimmed by 4 bases and J by 6 bases, leaving 6 bases between them. CDR3 nucleotide sequence: TGTGCCAGCAGCTACTTTAATGGCTACACCTTC. Translating gives CASSYFNGYTF. Based on the CDR3 plus reference TRBV7-2 and TRBJ1-2, the full variable domain is GAGVSQSPSNKVTEKGKDVELRCDPISGHTALYWYRQSLGQGLEFLIYFQGNSAPDKSGLPSDRFSAERTGGSVSTLTIQRTQQEDSAVYLCASSYFNGYTFGSGTRLTVV.

This chain links TRBV6-6 with TRBJ2-7; D possibly corresponds to TRBD1 (6 bases). Trimming pared 4 bases from V and 0 bases from J, leaving 16 bases between. Germline V CDR1 and CDR2: MNHNY, SVGAGI (reference sequence). The CDR3 covers 16 residues. This CDR3 is CASSSRNQGSSYEQYF. The CDR3 nucleotides are TGTGCCAGCAGTTCACGGAACCAGGGGAGCTCCTACGAGCAGTACTTC.

This clone was detected once. The rearrangement uses TRBV2 and TRBJ1-1, with D uncertain. The V end was cut by 6 bases, the J end by 1 base, with 9 bases between. Germline V lookup: CDR1 SNHLY, CDR2 FYNNEI. The CDR3 totals 13 residues. CDR3 coding DNA: TGTGCCAGCAGAATGGGTCCGAACACTGAAGCTTTCTTT. It codes for CASRMGPNTEAFF.

This clone was seen a handful of times. This sequence joins TRBV10-3 and TRBJ2-5; D is possibly TRBD2 (6 bases). Trimming cost V 0 bases and J 5 bases, with 13 bases left between them. Germline CDR1 ENHRY, CDR2 SYGVKD. There are 15 residues in the CDR3. The DNA of the CDR3 is TGTGCCATCAGTGAGTCCGGGGACTGGGGCGAGACCCAGTACTTC. Translating gives CAISESGDWGETQYF.

In DNA form, the CDR3 reads TGTGCCAGCAGTTCCCGTGATTTTCGTTACACCTTC. Encoded protein: CASSSRDFRYTF. The rearrangement joins TRBV28 to TRBJ1-2, with unresolved D. Trimming removed 4 bases at V and 11 bases at J, with 14 bases between. Germline V gene data show CDR1 as MDHEN and CDR2 as SYDVKM. This CDR3 comprises 12 residues.

The J gene is TRBJ2-2, the V gene TRBV28, with 11 bases matching TRBD1. Trimming cost V 5 bases and J 4 bases; bases outside gene matches: 6. The CDR3 consists of 16 residues. Germline CDR1 MDHEN, CDR2 SYDVKM. CDR3 protein: CASSIGTGGATGELFF. The CDR3 nucleotides read TGTGCCAGCAGTATAGGGACAGGGGGTGCCACCGGGGAGCTGTTTTTT.

V gene TRBV7-2 combines with J gene TRBJ2-5; D remains ambiguous. Germline assignment: CDR1 SGHTA and CDR2 FQGNSA. The length of the CDR3 is 12 residues. The V gene lost 6 bases and the J gene lost 0 bases, with 5 bases spanning the gap. The CDR3 DNA is TGTGCCAGCAGTCTAAACCAAGAGACCCAGTACTTC. Encoded protein: CASSLNQETQYF.